The table lists the clone carrying this TCR beta chain with a few counts. Clones were read by immunoSEQ multiplex PCR, and TCRdb kept only the in-frame ones, dropping some. The sample shows 4,000 or so clones, 80% to 90% of them seen only once. This entry comes from a study of T cells after posttransplantation cyclophosphamide. Busulfan-fludarabine conditioning, marrow transplant, and cyclophosphamide on days +3 and +4 were administered. The source was PBMCs, collected after an allogeneic stem cell transplant with post-transplant cyclophosphamide. This receptor was identified in a female patient in her forties or fifties who received an allogeneic stem cell transplant from a related donor, was CMV-positive, and had no GVHD. Some T cells may be supplied by the graft donor.

The CDR3 loop is CASSLDRGLAGGRELFF. DNA for the CDR3: TGTGCCAGCAGCTTGGATCGGGGACTAGCGGGAGGCCGGGAGCTGTTTTTT. V gene TRBV5-8 combines with J gene TRBJ2-2; 15 bases line up with TRBD2. The CDR3 runs 17 residues. V lost 0 bases and J lost 9; bases outside the gene matches: 6. Germline V gives CDR1 SGHTS, CDR2 YDEGEE.